This entry lists 24 T cell receptor beta chains sequenced from one sample in a study of T cells expressing NK-cell markers. TCRdb reworked the 5' RACE reads into one entry per CDR3 protein, no DNA. This sample's table has over 350,000 distinct CDR3 sequences. Sequencing used blood T cells: a sorted CD56 or NKG2C T cell subset, CD4+ or CD8+ T cells, or bulk PBMC T cells (not recorded which). The receptor source for this set is a woman aged 45-65 years in good health.

The chain is built from TRBV28 and TRBJ2-3; no DNA is available, so the TRBD2 call from TCRdb remains unchecked. CDR1 and CDR2 (germline): MDHEN, SYDVKM. CDR3 size: 14 residues. The CDR3 is CASRRDVGTDTQYF.

The genes are TRBV2 and TRBJ2-5; TCRdb designates TRBD2, a call that cannot be tested without DNA. Germline CDR1 is SNHLY and CDR2 is FYNNEI. This CDR3 region has 15 residues. The CDR3 region is CASSDDGRARETQYF.

This rearrangement joins TRBV3-1 to TRBJ2-1; TCRdb proposes TRBD1, but this gene call is untestable without DNA. The CDR3 has 17 residues. Germline lookup yields CDR1 LGHDT and CDR2 YNNKEL (reference sequence). Here the CDR3 reads CASSQRRRQGASNEQFF.

The genes are TRBV3-1 and TRBJ1-4; the TRBD1 assignment by TCRdb is unverifiable without DNA. The CDR3 loop spans 16 amino acids. The germline gives CDR1 LGHDT, CDR2 YNNKEL (reference sequence). The CDR3 loop is CASRRTGIATNEKLFF.

The V call is TRBV12-3 or TRBV12-4, the J call TRBJ1-2. The CDR3 runs to 13 residues. CDR3 sequence reads: CASSLGTLGGYTF.

This chain connects TRBV5-1 to TRBJ2-1. The CDR3 runs 14 residues. The germline V gene encodes CDR1 SGHRS and CDR2 YFSETQ. CDR3 residues: CASSLVRSGNEQFF.

CDR3 sequence: CASGLAEHNEQFF. The chain recombines TRBV3-1 with TRBJ2-1; TCRdb picks TRBD2, but there is no DNA to check that call. The CDR3 is 13 residues long. Germline values: CDR1 LGHDT, CDR2 YNNKEL (reference sequence).

J is TRBJ2-5 and V is TRBV28; absent DNA, TCRdb's TRBD1 call cannot be checked. From germline, CDR1 is MDHEN and CDR2 SYDVKM. This CDR3 comprises 15 residues. This CDR3 reads CASSLVGRGWETQYF.

The gene calls are TRBV20-1 and TRBJ2-3. In germline, CDR1 is DFQATT, CDR2 SNEGSKA (reference sequence). This CDR3 comprises 11 residues. CDR3 loop: CSATTRDTQYF.

V and J are TRBV20-1 and TRBJ1-5; no DNA is available, so the TRBD1 call from TCRdb remains unchecked. The CDR3 loop spans 15 amino acids. Germline V gene sequence: CDR1 DFQATT, CDR2 SNEGSKA (reference sequence). The chain's CDR3 is CSARGGTGVYQPQHF.

The genes are TRBV15 and TRBJ1-2. Germline-derived CDR1 and CDR2 are LNHNV and YYDKDF (reference sequence). This CDR3 contains 15 residues. CDR3 amino acids: CATSGEGVFGYGYTF.

The chain employs TRBV6-5 and TRBJ2-5; the D call of TRBD2 rests on TCRdb alone, since no DNA is present to check it. The CDR3 covers 14 residues. The germline gives CDR1 MNHEY, CDR2 SVGAGI. The CDR3 reads CASSYSLVEETQYF.

The chain uses TRBV19 and TRBJ2-7. Germline CDR1 reads LNHDA; CDR2 reads SQIVND (reference sequence). The CDR3 length is 12 residues. The CDR3 is CASSFGKNEQYF.

The V call is TRBV28, the J call TRBJ2-1; TCRdb gives TRBD1 as the D gene, but with no DNA this cannot be confirmed. The germline CDR1 and CDR2 sequences are MDHEN and SYDVKM. The CDR3 contains 17 residues. The CDR3 region is CASSPPPGTPSYNEQFF.

The CDR3: CASSPSLGRTDTQYF. This chain links TRBV7-6 with TRBJ2-3; without DNA, the TCRdb call of TRBD2 cannot be checked. The CDR3 extends over 15 amino acids. The V gene's germline CDR1 is SGHVS and CDR2 FNYEAQ.

The gene calls are TRBV4-2 and TRBJ1-3; TCRdb proposes TRBD1, but this gene call is untestable without DNA. This CDR3 comprises 16 residues. The germline V gene encodes CDR1 LGHNA and CDR2 YNFKEQ. This CDR3 is CASSQERTGGSDTIYF.

The V gene is TRBV12-3 or TRBV12-4, the J gene TRBJ2-7. CDR3 length: 11 residues. This chain's CDR3 is CASSLGGQQYF.

The chain employs TRBV7-9 and TRBJ2-5. CDR3 length equals 12 residues. The germline gives CDR1 SEHNR, CDR2 FQNEAQ (reference sequence). The CDR3 loop reads CASSPLWETQYF.

This chain links TRBV9 with TRBJ2-7; TCRdb picks TRBD2, but there is no DNA to check that call. This CDR3 is 15 amino acids long. Looked up from germline, CDR1 is SGDLS and CDR2 is YYNGEE. CDR3 sequence reads: CASSVGGAGVNEQYF.

This chain links TRBV5-1 with TRBJ2-7; TCRdb proposes TRBD1, but this gene call is untestable without DNA. CDR3 length: 14 amino acids. The germline V gene encodes CDR1 SGHRS and CDR2 YFSETQ. CDR3: CASSPPGQTYEQYF.

V and J are TRBV7-8 and TRBJ1-4. This CDR3 spans 16 amino acids. Germline CDR1 is SGHVS and CDR2 is FQNEAQ. Here the CDR3 reads CASSLRTRLLGEKLFF.

The V gene is TRBV29-1, the J gene TRBJ1-2. Germline-derived CDR1 and CDR2 are SQVTM and ANQGSEA. The CDR3 runs 14 residues. CDR3 region: CSVDGLRGGYGYTF.

V usage is TRBV24-1 and J usage is TRBJ2-1; the D call of TRBD2 rests on TCRdb alone, since no DNA is present to check it. This CDR3 region has 14 residues. Germline loops: CDR1 KGHDR, CDR2 SFDVKD. This CDR3 is CATSDLPLAGRQFF.

This chain connects TRBV5-6 to TRBJ1-4; the TCRdb D gene call, TRBD1, has no DNA to confirm it. This CDR3 spans 15 amino acids. Germline CDR1 is SGHDT and CDR2 is YYEEEE. CDR3 loop: CASSATGRSHEKLFF.